This T cell receptor beta chain originates from a study of tumor and adjacent non-tumor tissue in lung cancer. Study-level background: Samples averaged approximately 4.2 million productive TCRbeta reads each.

A modified ARM-PCR protocol with three rounds of nested PCR amplified TCRbeta. TCRdb ran MiXCR on the multiplex PCR reads and lists one entry per CDR3 protein. The table has around 39,000 distinct CDR3 sequences, approximately 61% seen once. This clonotype was counted only a few times. The V and J ends lost 4 bases and 3 bases respectively, with 10 bases between them. Germline CDR1 and CDR2: MDHEN and SYDVKM. The CDR3 extends over 13 amino acids. This sample's RNA came from whole unsorted tissue. This non-tumor lung sample came from over 3 cm beyond the tumor edge. Sequencing was done on a sample of distant non-tumor lung tissue. V gene TRBV28 combines with J gene TRBJ2-7; D ambiguous. The sequence derives from a man between 50 and 59 years old with non-small cell lung cancer. CDR3 region: CASSSPDGYEQYF. The CDR3 DNA follows: TGTGCCAGCAGTTCCCCAGACGGCTACGAGCAGTACTTC.